Following are 15 T cell receptor beta chains from one sample sequenced in a study of immune heterogeneity within non-small cell lung tumors. Bulk tumor gDNA, 450 to 600 ng per sample, served as the TCR template. Every primary tumor yielded several biopsies, spaced far apart, that were taken during surgery. Newly diagnosed with untreated non-small cell lung cancer, the patients underwent curative surgery. TCR beta CDR3 was amplified by multiplex PCR using 32 V and 13 J primers. TCRdb re-called the multiplex PCR reads with MiXCR, one entry per CDR3 protein. The table has 9,000 to 13,000 distinct CDR3 sequences, 25% to 30% seen once. What was sequenced was lung tumor tissue. These TCRs come from a woman in her 50s with non-small cell lung cancer.

This clonotype was detected ten times or more. The rearrangement uses TRBV6-1 and TRBJ1-1; no reliable D call. The ends were cut back, 5 bases at V and 0 bases at J, with 13 bases in the middle. Germline CDR1 MNHNS, CDR2 SASEGT. The CDR3 has 15 amino acids. CDR3 region: CASSYGRQVNTEAFF. For the CDR3, the DNA is TGTGCCAGCAGTTACGGAAGGCAGGTGAACACTGAAGCTTTCTTT.

In this sample, this clonotype turned up many times. J is TRBJ2-2 and V is TRBV6-1, with 8 bases matching TRBD1. Germline V gives CDR1 MNHNS, CDR2 SASEGT. Trimming cost V 7 bases and J 4 bases; bases outside gene matches: 5. CDR3 length: 14 amino acids. CDR3 bases: TGTGCCAGCAAATTGGACAGGGCCACCGGGGAGCTGTTTTTT. Protein sequence: CASKLDRATGELFF.

The chain combines TRBV2 with TRBJ1-6, with a tentative D call TRBD1 (5 bases). The germline V and J ends were trimmed by 8 bases and 9 bases, with 20 bases remaining between them. CDR1 and CDR2 from the germline V gene are SNHLY and FYNNEI. The length of the CDR3 is 15 residues. The CDR3 coding sequence is TGTGCCAGCCAATCCGGGGGTCCCCTTCGTTCACCCCTCCACTTT. Translating gives CASQSGGPLRSPLHF.

A remark on this clonotype: This may be a read error: a much more frequent sequence differs by one nucleotide. The chain combines TRBV27 with TRBJ2-5; D ambiguous. Trimming pared 2 bases from V and 1 base from J, leaving 11 bases between. There are 15 residues in the CDR3. The germline V gene encodes CDR1 MNHEY and CDR2 SMNVEV (reference sequence). For the CDR3, the DNA is TGTGCCAGCAGTTTAGCTGGATGGCCCCAAGAGACCCAGTACTTC. This translates into CASSLAGWPQETQYF.

This clonotype has more than one count but fewer than ten. With a much larger clone just one base away, this may be a read error. J is TRBJ2-2 and V is TRBV19; D might be TRBD2 (5 bases). The CDR3 extends over 12 amino acids. CDR1 is LNHDA, CDR2 SQIVND, per germline (reference sequence). The CDR3 reads CASSIGPGELLF. The CDR3 coding sequence is TGTGCCAGTAGTATCGGCCCCGGGGAGCTGCTTTTT. The full variable domain, its missing parts supplied by reference TRBV19 and TRBJ2-2, is DGGITQSPKYLFRKEGQNVTLSCEQNLNHDAMYWYRQDPGQGLRLIYYSQIVNDFQKGDIAEGYSVSREKKESFPLTVTSAQKNPTAFYLCASSIGPGELLFGEGSRLTVL.

The chain has TRBV20-1 and TRBJ2-7; perhaps TRBD2 as D (7 bases). From germline, CDR1 is DFQATT and CDR2 SNEGSKA (reference sequence). The V end was cut by 1 base, the J end by 5 bases, with 15 bases between. This CDR3 region has 14 residues. In nucleotides, the CDR3 is TGCAGTGCTAGAGCCCGGGGGGCGATGAACGAGCAGTACTTC. Its protein is CSARARGAMNEQYF.

The CDR3 sequence is CASSESTRAFF. The CDR3 nucleotides read TGCGCCAGCAGTGAGTCGACTCGAGCTTTCTTT. J is TRBJ1-1 and V is TRBV10-1; D not resolved. Germline-derived CDR1 and CDR2 are WNHNN and SYGVQD (reference sequence). The CDR3 runs to 11 residues. V lost 0 bases to trimming and J lost 10 bases, with 6 bases between them.

This clonotype was seen repeatedly, ten times or more. In DNA, the CDR3 is TGTGCCAGTTCCTCCGGACAGGGGGGCTATGGCTACACCTTC. Its translation: CASSSGQGGYGYTF. The gene calls are TRBV28 and TRBJ1-2, with 10 bases aligning to TRBD1. The CDR3 totals 14 residues. Trimming took 9 bases from V and 4 from J; bases not matched to a gene: 8. Germline assignment: CDR1 MDHEN and CDR2 SYDVKM.

This clonotype was seen only a few times. A much larger clone lies one base from this, so it may be a read error. V and J are TRBV19 and TRBJ2-2, with 7 nucleotides matching TRBD1. This CDR3 comprises 13 residues. Germline CDR1 is LNHDA and CDR2 is SQIVND (reference sequence). CDR3 in DNA: TGTGCCAGTCCGGACAGGAACACCGTGGAGCTGTTTTTT. Translated, it gives CASPDRNTVELFF.

This clonotype was seen ten or more times. CDR3 sequence reads: CASSVAGGDSNGYTF. CDR3 nucleotides: TGTGCCAGCAGCGTAGCGGGCGGGGACAGTAATGGCTACACCTTC. The chain has TRBV9 and TRBJ1-2; 7 nucleotides line up with TRBD1. V shed 0 bases, J shed 6 bases, and the junction held 8 bases outside the gene matches. The germline gives CDR1 SGDLS, CDR2 YYNGEE. CDR3 length equals 15 residues.

On this clonotype itself: This may be a read error: a much more frequent sequence differs by one nucleotide. This sequence joins TRBV5-8 and TRBJ1-2; TRBD1 matches 10 bases. Germline V lookup: CDR1 SGHTS, CDR2 YDEGEE. CDR3 length: 15 amino acids. After removal of 7 bases from V and 2 bases from J, the junction contained 8 bases not matched to a gene. DNA of the CDR3: TGTGCCAGCGACGTTGAGACAGGGGGCAACTATGGCTACACCTTC. It specifies CASDVETGGNYGYTF.

This clonotype occurred many times. This chain connects TRBV18 to TRBJ1-1; no definite D call. CDR1 KGHSH and CDR2 LQKENI come from the germline V gene. The CDR3 extends over 13 amino acids. Trimming pared 4 bases from V and 0 bases from J, leaving 6 bases between. The CDR3 bases are TGTGCCAGCTCACTAGGGCTGAACACTGAAGCTTTCTTT. Its translation: CASSLGLNTEAFF.

The table lists this clonotype with many counts. This chain connects TRBV28 to TRBJ1-4; D unclear. This CDR3 is built from 13 residues. The germline V gene encodes CDR1 MDHEN and CDR2 SYDVKM. Trimming shortened V by 9 bases and J by 7 bases, and 15 bases separated the two germline ends. CDR3 DNA sequence: TGTGCCAGTAGGAGGTGGGGAATTGAAAAACTGTTTTTT. This sequence encodes CASRRWGIEKLFF.

This clonotype has at least ten counts. The J gene is TRBJ2-3, the V gene TRBV9, with D unresolved. Germline V gene data show CDR1 as SGDLS and CDR2 as YYNGEE. The CDR3 extends over 13 amino acids. V lost 3 bases, J lost 4 bases, and 9 bases lay in between. The CDR3 is CASSAYNPDTQYF. The CDR3 nucleotides read TGTGCCAGCAGCGCCTATAATCCAGATACGCAGTATTTT.

This clonotype was detected many times. The chain couples TRBV3-1 to TRBJ1-5; D is ambiguous. Germline V gives CDR1 LGHDT, CDR2 YNNKEL (reference sequence). Trimming pared 0 bases from V and 3 bases from J, leaving 9 bases between. The CDR3 sequence is 15 residues long. CDR3: CASSQDFGNNQPQHF. CDR3 nucleotide sequence: TGTGCCAGCAGCCAAGATTTTGGTAACAATCAGCCCCAGCATTTT. Combining the CDR3 with reference TRBV3-1 and TRBJ1-5 gives the whole variable domain DTAVSQTPKYLVTQMGNDKSIKCEQNLGHDTMYWYKQDSKKFLKIMFSYNNKELIINETVPNRFSPKSPDKAHLNLHINSLELGDSAVYFCASSQDFGNNQPQHFGDGTRLSIL.